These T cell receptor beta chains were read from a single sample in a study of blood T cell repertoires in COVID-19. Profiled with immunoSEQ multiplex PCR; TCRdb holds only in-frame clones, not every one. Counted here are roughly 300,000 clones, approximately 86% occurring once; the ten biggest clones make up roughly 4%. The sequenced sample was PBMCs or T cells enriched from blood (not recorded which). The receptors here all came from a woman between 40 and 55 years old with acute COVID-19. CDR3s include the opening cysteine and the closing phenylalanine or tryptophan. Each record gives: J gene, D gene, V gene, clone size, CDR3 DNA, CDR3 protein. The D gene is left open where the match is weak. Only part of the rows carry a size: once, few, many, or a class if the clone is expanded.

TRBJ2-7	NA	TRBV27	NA	TGTGCCAGCAGTTTAGCCGTCTCCCCGGGGTACGAGCAGTACTTC	CASSLAVSPGYEQYF
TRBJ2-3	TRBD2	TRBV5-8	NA	TGTGCCAGCAGCTCCGGGACTAGCGGGGGGGTAGGCACAGATACGCAGTATTTT	CASSSGTSGGVGTDTQYF
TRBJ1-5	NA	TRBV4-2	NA	TGTGCCAGCAGCCAAGGAGGTTATGTCGTTACGGACTCAGGTCAGCCCCAGCATTTT	CASSQGGYVVTDSGQPQHF
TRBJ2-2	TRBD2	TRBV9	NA	TGTGCCAGCAGCGAGCCGGGACTAGCGGGAGATGCCGGGGAGCTGTTTTTT	CASSEPGLAGDAGELFF
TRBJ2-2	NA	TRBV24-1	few	TGTGCCACCAGTCCCACCCGGCAGGGAGGGAACACCGGGGAGCTGTTTTTT	CATSPTRQGGNTGELFF
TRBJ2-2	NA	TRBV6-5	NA	TGTGCCAGCAGTTACTTGGGCTCCGGGGAGCTGTTTTTT	CASSYLGSGELFF
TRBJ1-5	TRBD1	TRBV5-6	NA	TGTGCCAGCAGCCTAATGGGACAGGGAGGCGCGTTAAGCAATCAGCCCCAGCATTTT	CASSLMGQGGALSNQPQHF
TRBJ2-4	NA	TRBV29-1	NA	TGCAGCGTTGTGGGGCAGTTAGCCAAAAACATTCAGTACTTC	CSVVGQLAKNIQYF
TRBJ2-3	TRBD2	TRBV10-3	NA	TGTGCCATCAGTGAGTCCGAGCGGGGGATAAACACAGATACGCAGTATTTT	CAISESERGINTDTQYF
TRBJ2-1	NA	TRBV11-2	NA	TGTGCCAGCAGCTTAGAAGGGACTTCCTACAATGAGCAGTTCTTC	CASSLEGTSYNEQFF
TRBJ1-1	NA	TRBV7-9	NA	TGTGCCAGCAGCTCCCCGGAGGCGGGGACGAACACTGAAGCTTTCTTT	CASSSPEAGTNTEAFF
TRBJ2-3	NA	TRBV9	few	TGTGCCAGCAGCGTAGACTTCAAACGCACAGATACGCAGTATTTT	CASSVDFKRTDTQYF
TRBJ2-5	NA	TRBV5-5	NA	TGTGCCAGCAGCTTGGGCAGGGAGGCGCCGCGGACCCAGTACTTC	CASSLGREAPRTQYF
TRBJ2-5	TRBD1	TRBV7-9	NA	TGTGCCAGCAGCCAGGACAGGAGAGAGACCCAGTACTTC	CASSQDRRETQYF
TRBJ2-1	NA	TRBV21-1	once	TGTGCCAGCAGCCTCCAGGCCAGCGGGAGGCCTTCCTACAATGAGCAGTTCTTC	CASSLQASGRPSYNEQFF
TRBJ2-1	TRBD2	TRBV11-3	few	TGTGCCAGCAGCTTAGGACTAGCGGGAGGTGATGAGCAGTTCTTC	CASSLGLAGGDEQFF
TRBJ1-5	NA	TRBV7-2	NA	TGTGCCAGCAGCTTAGGTGGCCGATCCAATCAGCCCCAGCATTTT	CASSLGGRSNQPQHF
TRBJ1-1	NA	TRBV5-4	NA	TGTGCCAGCAGCTTGGGGATTACGTGGGGGGGAAACACTGAAGCTTTCTTT	CASSLGITWGGNTEAFF
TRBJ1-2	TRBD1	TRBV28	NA	TGTGCCAGCAGCAACCCGCCGGGACAGGGGAACGGCTACACCTTC	CASSNPPGQGNGYTF
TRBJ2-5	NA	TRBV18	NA	TGTGCCAGCTCACCTGGACTTGAGTGGGCCGAAGAGACCCAGTACTTC	CASSPGLEWAEETQYF
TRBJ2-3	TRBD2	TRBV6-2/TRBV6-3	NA	TGTGCCAGCAGTTACCCGTCTTATCGGCGGGAGGGCCTTAATACAGATACGCAGTATTTT	CASSYPSYRREGLNTDTQYF
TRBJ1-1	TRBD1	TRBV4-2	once	TGTGCCAGCAGCCAAGTTGGACAGGGGGCTGGGAACACTGAAGCTTTCTTT	CASSQVGQGAGNTEAFF
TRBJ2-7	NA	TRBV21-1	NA	TGTGCCAGCAGCAAAGCGCAGGGGGCGCAGGGCGAGCAGTACTTC	CASSKAQGAQGEQYF
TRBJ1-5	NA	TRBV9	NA	TGTGCCAGCAGCGTGGGAGAATTAGAGCCCCAGCATTTT	CASSVGELEPQHF
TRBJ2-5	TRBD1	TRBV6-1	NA	TGTGCCAGCAGCACCAGGGGGCGGGGAGAGACCCAGTACTTC	CASSTRGRGETQYF
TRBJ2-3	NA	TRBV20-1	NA	TGCAGTGCTAGTTGGAGGGCCAACCAGGCGGATACGCAGTATTTT	CSASWRANQADTQYF
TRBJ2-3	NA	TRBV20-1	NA	TGCAGTGCTAGTGAACGAATGACAACGTTATTCCCAGATACGCAGTATTTT	CSASERMTTLFPDTQYF
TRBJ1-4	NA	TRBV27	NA	TGTGCCAGCAGTCTATCAGGGCGGGATAATGAAAAACTGTTTTTT	CASSLSGRDNEKLFF
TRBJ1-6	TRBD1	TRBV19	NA	TGTGCCAGTAGTCCGTATCAAGACAGGGACTCCTATAATTCACCCCTCCACTTT	CASSPYQDRDSYNSPLHF
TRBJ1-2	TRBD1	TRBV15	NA	TGTGCCACCCGAAAGAGGGACAGGGAATTTGGCTACACCTTC	CATRKRDREFGYTF
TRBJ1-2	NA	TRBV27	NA	TGTGCCAGCAGTCCCCGGGAAAGTAACTATGGCTACACCTTC	CASSPRESNYGYTF
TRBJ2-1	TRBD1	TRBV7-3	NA	TGTGCCAGCAGCCCCGGGACAGGGCTTTTGGATGAGCAGTTCTTC	CASSPGTGLLDEQFF
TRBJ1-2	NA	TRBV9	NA	TGTGCCAGCAGGGGCCTCTATGGCTACACCTTC	CASRGLYGYTF
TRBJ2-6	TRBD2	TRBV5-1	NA	TGCGCCAGCAGCCATTGGAGGACGGGGAAAACTCGGCGGGAGGGCCCTGGGGCCAACGTCCTGACTTTC	CASSHWRTGKTRREGPGANVLTF
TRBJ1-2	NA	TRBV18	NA	TGTGCCAGCTCACCACCGCAGATGTATGGCTACACCTTC	CASSPPQMYGYTF
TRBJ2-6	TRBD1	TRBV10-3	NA	TGTGCCATCCGCCCCGACAGGGGGCCTGTCGTCCTGACTTTC	CAIRPDRGPVVLTF
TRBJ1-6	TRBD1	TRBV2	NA	TGTGCCAGCAGGATGGACAGGGCGAGCTCCTATAATTCACCCCTCCACTTT	CASRMDRASSYNSPLHF
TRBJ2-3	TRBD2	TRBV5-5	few	TGTGCCAGCAGCTTTCTCCCTAGACTAGCGGCCAGCACAGATACGCAGTATTTT	CASSFLPRLAASTDTQYF
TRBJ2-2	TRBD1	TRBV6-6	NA	TGTGCCAGCAGTTCGAGACAGGGCGCGAACACCGGGGAGCTGTTTTTT	CASSSRQGANTGELFF
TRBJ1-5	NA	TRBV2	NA	TGTGCCAGCAGTGGCCCGCGACGGGATCAGCCCCAGCATTTT	CASSGPRRDQPQHF
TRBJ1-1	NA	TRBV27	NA	TGTGCCAGCCTCCTTAGAGGGGGTTCGGAAGCTTTCTTT	CASLLRGGSEAFF
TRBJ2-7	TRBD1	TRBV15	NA	TGTGCCACCAGCAGAGATCCGCAGACAGGGGGACTTGTCGAGCAGTACTTC	CATSRDPQTGGLVEQYF
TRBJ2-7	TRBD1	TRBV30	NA	TGTGCCTGGAGCCGGGACAGCTACAAGGGGCAGTACTTC	CAWSRDSYKGQYF
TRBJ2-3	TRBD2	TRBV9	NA	TGTGCCAGCAGCGCAAGACCGGGACTAAGCACAGATACGCAGTATTTT	CASSARPGLSTDTQYF
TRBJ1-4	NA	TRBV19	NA	TGTGCCAGTAGTGTAACCGGGACAAAGAATGAAAAACTGTTTTTT	CASSVTGTKNEKLFF
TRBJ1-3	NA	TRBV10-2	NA	TGCGCCAGCAGTGAGGATTGGGGGGTTTATGGAAACACCATATATTTT	CASSEDWGVYGNTIYF
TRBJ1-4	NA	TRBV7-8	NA	TGTGCCAGCAGCCTAAGGGGGTTTAATGAAAAACTGTTTTTT	CASSLRGFNEKLFF
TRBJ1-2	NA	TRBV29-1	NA	TGCAGCGCGGGTGGGGGGAAGGGCTACACCTTC	CSAGGGKGYTF
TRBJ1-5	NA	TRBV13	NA	TGTGCCAGCAGCTTATCCTCGAATCAGCCCCAGCATTTT	CASSLSSNQPQHF
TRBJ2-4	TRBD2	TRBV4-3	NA	TGCGCCAGCAGCCAAGATCCGGGCCTAGCGGGAATAGCCAAAAACATTCAGTACTTC	CASSQDPGLAGIAKNIQYF
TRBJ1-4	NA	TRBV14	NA	TGTGCCAGCAGTACAGGGATAGCTAATGAAAAACTGTTTTTT	CASSTGIANEKLFF
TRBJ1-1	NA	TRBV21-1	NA	TGTGCCAGCAGAACAGGGGGTAACACTGAAGCTTTCTTT	CASRTGGNTEAFF
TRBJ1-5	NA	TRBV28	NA	TGTGCCAGCAGTTTATCTGCCGCAGGGGCTACCTTTAATAGCAATCAGCCCCAGCATTTT	CASSLSAAGATFNSNQPQHF
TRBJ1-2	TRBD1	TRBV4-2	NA	TGTGCCAGCAGCCAATTAGGACAGGGGGCGAATGGCTACACCTTC	CASSQLGQGANGYTF
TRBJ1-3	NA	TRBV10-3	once	TGTGCCATCAGTGAAGGGGGTACTGGAAACACCATATATTTT	CAISEGGTGNTIYF
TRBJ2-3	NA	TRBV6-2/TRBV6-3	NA	TGTGCCAGCAGTCGTTCTAGCGTTACGCAGTATTTT	CASSRSSVTQYF